This T cell receptor beta chain was found in a study of post-analysis software for immune sequencing data. Whole-study results and caveats: In patients, five TRBV segments were more frequent than in controls, with TRBV5-6, TRBV5-1 and TRBV20-1 among them. Multiple sclerosis was associated with a significant reduction in normalized Chao1 diversity relative to controls. Strong co-clustering by F measure linked samples that shared a preparation batch.

Of note for this clonotype: Antigen specificity is unknown.

Unique molecular identifiers were carried by the TCR beta cDNA libraries. TCRdb analysed the PCR reads with MiXCR anew, one entry per CDR3 protein. The sample carries around 200,000 distinct CDR3 sequences, roughly 30% recorded once. CDR3 length: 14 amino acids. The sample taken for sequencing was blood. This chain connects TRBV21-1 to TRBJ2-7; no check of the table's D call, TRBD2, against the DNA was made. TRBV21-1 is annotated as a pseudogene. This clonotype was sampled from a girl aged 2-17 years with multiple sclerosis. CDR3 in DNA: TGTGCCAGACGGGGGAGGCGAGACCCCTACGAGCAGTACTTC. Translation: CARRGRRDPYEQYF.